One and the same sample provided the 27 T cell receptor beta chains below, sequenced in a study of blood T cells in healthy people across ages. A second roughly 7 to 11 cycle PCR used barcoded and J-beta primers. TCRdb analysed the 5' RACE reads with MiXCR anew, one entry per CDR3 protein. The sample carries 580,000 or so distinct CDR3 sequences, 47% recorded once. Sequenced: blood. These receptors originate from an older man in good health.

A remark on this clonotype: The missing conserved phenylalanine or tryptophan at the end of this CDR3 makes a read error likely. CDR3 coding DNA: TGCGCCAGCAGCCAGACATTCTGGAGCGGGTTGAGCACAGATACGCAGTATCTT. Amino acids: CASSQTFWSGLSTDTQYL. V and J are TRBV4-3 and TRBJ2-3, with TRBD2 as a possible D gene (6 bases). V shed 3 bases and J shed 0 bases, with 19 bases lying between them. CDR1 LGHNA and CDR2 YSLEER come from the germline V gene. The CDR3 covers 18 residues.

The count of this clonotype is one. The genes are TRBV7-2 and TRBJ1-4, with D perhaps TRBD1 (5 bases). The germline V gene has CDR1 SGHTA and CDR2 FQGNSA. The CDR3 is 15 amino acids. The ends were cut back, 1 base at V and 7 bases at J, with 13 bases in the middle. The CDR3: CASSLVRGRGEKLFF. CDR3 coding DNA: TGTGCCAGCAGCTTAGTAAGGGGCAGAGGTGAAAAACTGTTTTTT.

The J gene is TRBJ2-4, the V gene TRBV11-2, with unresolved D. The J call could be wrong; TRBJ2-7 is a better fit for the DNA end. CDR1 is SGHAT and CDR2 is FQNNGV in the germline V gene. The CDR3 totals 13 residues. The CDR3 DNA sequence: TGTGCCAGCAGCTCCCGCTCGGGCGGCGAGCAGTACTTC. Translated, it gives CASSSRSGGEQYF.

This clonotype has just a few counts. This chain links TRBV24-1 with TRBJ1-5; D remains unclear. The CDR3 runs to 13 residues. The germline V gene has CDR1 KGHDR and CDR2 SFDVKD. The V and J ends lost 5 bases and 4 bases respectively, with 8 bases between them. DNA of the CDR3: TGTGCCACCAGTGCGTCGGTAAATCAGCCCCAGCATTTT. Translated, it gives CATSASVNQPQHF.

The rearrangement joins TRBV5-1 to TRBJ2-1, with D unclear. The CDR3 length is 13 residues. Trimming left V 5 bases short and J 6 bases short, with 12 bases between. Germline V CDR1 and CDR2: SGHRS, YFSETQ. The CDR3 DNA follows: TGCGCCAGCAGTTCGGGTAATAGCAATGAGCAGTTCTTC. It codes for CASSSGNSNEQFF.

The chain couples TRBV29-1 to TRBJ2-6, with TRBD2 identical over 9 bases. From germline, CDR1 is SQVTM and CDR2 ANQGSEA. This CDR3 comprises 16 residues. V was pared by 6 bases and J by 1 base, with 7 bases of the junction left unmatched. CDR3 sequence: CSVGVSGRSGANVLTF. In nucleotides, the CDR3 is TGCAGCGTAGGGGTTAGCGGGAGATCTGGGGCCAACGTCCTGACTTTC.

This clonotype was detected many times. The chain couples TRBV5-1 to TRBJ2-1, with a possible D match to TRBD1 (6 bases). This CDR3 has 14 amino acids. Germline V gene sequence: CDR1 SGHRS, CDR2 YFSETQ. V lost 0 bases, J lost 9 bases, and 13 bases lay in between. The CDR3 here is CASSLEQGKGEQFF. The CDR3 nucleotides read TGCGCCAGCAGCTTGGAACAGGGTAAGGGTGAGCAGTTCTTC.

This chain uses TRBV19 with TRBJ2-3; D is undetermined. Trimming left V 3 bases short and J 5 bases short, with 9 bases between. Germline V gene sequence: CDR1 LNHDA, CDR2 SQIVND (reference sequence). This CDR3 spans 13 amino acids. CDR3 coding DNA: TGTGCCAGTAGTATGGGTGGGGAAGATACGCAGTATTTT. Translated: CASSMGGEDTQYF.

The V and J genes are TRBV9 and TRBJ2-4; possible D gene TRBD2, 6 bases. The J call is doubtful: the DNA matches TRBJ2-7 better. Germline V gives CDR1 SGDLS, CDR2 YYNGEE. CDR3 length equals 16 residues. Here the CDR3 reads CASSVRGDSSPDEQYF. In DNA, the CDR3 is TGTGCCAGCAGCGTTAGAGGGGACTCGTCGCCCGACGAGCAGTACTTC.

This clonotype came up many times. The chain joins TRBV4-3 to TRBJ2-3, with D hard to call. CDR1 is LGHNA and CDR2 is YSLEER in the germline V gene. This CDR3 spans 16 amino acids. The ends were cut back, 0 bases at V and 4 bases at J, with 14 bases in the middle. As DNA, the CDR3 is TGCGCCAGCAGCCAAGAGTTGGGCTATCACGCAGATACGCAGTATTTT. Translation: CASSQELGYHADTQYF.

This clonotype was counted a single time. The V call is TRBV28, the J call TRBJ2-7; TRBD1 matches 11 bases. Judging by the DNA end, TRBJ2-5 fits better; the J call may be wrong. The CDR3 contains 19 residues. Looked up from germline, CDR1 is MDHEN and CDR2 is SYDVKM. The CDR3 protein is CASSRIGSRDRGFSETQYF. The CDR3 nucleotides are TGTGCCAGCAGTCGAATCGGCTCCAGGGACAGGGGGTTCTCGGAGACCCAGTACTTC.

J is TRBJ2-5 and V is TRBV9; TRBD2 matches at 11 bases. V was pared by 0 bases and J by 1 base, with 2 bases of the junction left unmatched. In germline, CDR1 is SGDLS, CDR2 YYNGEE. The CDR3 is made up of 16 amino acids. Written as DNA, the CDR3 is TGTGCCAGCAGCGTAGGGACTAGCGGGCCCCAAGAGACCCAGTACTTC. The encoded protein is CASSVGTSGPQETQYF.

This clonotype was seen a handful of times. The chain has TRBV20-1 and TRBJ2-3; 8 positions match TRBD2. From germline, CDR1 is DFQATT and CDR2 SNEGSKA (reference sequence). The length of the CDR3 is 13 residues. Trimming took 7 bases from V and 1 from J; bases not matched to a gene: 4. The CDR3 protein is CSVIGRGTDTQYF. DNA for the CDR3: TGCAGTGTTATCGGGAGGGGCACAGATACGCAGTATTTT.

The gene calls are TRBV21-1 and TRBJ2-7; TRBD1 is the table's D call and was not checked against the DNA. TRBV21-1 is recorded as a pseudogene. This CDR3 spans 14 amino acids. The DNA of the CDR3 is TGTGCCAGCATCGACAGGAGTCCATCCTACGAGCAGTACTTC. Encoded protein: CASIDRSPSYEQYF.

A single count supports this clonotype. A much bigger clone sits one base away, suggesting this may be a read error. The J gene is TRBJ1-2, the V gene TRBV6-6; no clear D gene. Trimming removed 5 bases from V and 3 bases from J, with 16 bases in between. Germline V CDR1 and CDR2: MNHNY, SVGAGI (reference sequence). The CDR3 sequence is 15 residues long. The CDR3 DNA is TGTGCCAGCAGTCGGGAGGACGTGGCTGACTATGGCTACACCTTC. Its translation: CASSREDVADYGYTF.

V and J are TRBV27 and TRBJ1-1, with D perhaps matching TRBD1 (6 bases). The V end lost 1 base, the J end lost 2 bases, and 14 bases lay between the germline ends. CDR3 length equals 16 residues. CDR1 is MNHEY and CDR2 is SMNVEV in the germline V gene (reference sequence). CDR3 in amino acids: CASSLYQGTRNTEAFF. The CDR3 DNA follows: TGTGCCAGCAGTTTATATCAGGGGACCCGAAACACTGAAGCTTTCTTT.

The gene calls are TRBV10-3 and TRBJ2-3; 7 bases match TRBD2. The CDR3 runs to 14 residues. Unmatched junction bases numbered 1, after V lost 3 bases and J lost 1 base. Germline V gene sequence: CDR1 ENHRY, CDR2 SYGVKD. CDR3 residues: CAISDTSGTDTQYF. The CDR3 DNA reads TGTGCCATCAGTGACACTAGCGGCACAGATACGCAGTATTTT.

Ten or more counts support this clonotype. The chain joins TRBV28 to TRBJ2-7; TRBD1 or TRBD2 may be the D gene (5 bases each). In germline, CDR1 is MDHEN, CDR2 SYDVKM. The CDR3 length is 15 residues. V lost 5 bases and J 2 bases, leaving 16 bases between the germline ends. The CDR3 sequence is CASSIHRDGAYEQYF. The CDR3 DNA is TGTGCCAGCAGTATACACCGGGACGGGGCCTACGAGCAGTACTTC.

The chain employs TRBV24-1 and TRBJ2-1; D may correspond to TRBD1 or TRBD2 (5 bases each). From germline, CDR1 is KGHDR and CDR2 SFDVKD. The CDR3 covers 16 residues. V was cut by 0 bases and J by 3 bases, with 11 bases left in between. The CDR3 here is CATSDLGGVDYNEQFF. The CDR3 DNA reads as TGTGCCACCAGTGATTTGGGGGGTGTTGACTACAATGAGCAGTTCTTC.

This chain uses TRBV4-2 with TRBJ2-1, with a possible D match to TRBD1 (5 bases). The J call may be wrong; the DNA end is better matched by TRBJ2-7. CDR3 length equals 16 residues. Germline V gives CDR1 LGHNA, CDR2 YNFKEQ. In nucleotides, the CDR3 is TGTGCCAGCAGCCAAGTGCAGGGCTTCTCCTACAATGAGCAGTACTTC. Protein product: CASSQVQGFSYNEQYF.

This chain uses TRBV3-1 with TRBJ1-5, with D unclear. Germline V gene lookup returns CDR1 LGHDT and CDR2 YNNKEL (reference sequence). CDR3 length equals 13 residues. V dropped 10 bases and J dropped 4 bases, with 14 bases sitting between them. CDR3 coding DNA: TGTGCCACCTCTGGCGGGAGGAATCAGCCCCAGCATTTT. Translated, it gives CATSGGRNQPQHF.

CDR3 nucleotides: TGCGCCAGCAGTGAGTTTATACGGGGGGATACCACAGATACGCAGTATTTT. This gives the protein CASSEFIRGDTTDTQYF. The chain is built from TRBV10-1 and TRBJ2-3; 7 bases map to TRBD2. The ends lost 1 base at V and 2 bases at J; junction bases unmatched: 9. The CDR3 has 17 amino acids. CDR1 is WNHNN, CDR2 SYGVQD, per germline (reference sequence).

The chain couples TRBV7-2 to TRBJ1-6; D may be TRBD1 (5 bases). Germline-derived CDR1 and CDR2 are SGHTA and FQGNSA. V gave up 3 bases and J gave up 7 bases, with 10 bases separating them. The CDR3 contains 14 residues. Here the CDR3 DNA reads TGTGCCAGCAGCTTTATTACAGGAAATTCACCCCTCCACTTT. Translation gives CASSFITGNSPLHF.

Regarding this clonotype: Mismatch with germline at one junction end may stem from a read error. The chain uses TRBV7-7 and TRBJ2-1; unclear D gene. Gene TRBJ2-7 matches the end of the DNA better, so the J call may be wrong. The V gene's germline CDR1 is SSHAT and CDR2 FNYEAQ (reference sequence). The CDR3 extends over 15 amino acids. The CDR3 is CASSFGLSSYNEQYF. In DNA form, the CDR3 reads TGTGCTAGCAGCTTCGGGTTAAGCTCCTACAATGAGCAGTACTTC.

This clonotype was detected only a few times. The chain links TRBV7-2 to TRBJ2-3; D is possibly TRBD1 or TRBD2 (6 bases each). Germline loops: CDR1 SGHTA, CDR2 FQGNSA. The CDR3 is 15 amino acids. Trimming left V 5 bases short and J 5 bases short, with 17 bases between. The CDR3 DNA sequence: TGTGCCAGCAGCCCCGTGGGGGGCCGGGAAGATACGCAGTATTTT. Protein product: CASSPVGGREDTQYF.

CDR3 loop: CASSVNEAEAFF. The DNA of the CDR3 is TGTGCCAGCAGCGTGAATGAGGCTGAAGCTTTCTTT. The chain has TRBV9 and TRBJ1-1; unclear D gene. V was pared by 2 bases and J by 6 bases, with 8 bases between. The CDR3 loop spans 12 amino acids. Germline-derived CDR1 and CDR2 are SGDLS and YYNGEE.

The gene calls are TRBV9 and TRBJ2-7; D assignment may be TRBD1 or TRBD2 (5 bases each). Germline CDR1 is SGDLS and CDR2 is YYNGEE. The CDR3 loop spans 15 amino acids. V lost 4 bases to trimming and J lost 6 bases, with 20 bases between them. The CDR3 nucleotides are TGTGCCAGCAGCCCCTGGACGGGATCTGGGGGCGAGCAGTACTTC. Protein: CASSPWTGSGGEQYF.